The 5 T cell receptor beta chains below all came from one sample that was sequenced in a study of CD8+CD57+ T cells in acquired aplastic anemia (dated by TCRdb to the late 2010s). The patients picked for sequencing were ones in whom flow cytometry had shown an expansion of CD8+CD57+ cells. Instrument used: Illumina HiSeq 2000. Profiling of TCR beta VDJ combinations and CDR3 sequences used genomic DNA as the template. TCRdb reanalyzed the raw reads on its own, using fastp at Q25 for trimming and MiXCR for clone calling, and kept in-frame beta chains. When rows share a CDR3 protein, they turn into one entry using the most common DNA and genes. In this sample the table shows approximately 160,000 distinct CDR3 sequences, about 45% of which occur a single time. The ten largest clones represent about 2.9% of the sample. The sample was sorted CD4+, CD8+, or CD8+CD57+ T cells (not recorded which) from PBMCs. These receptors originate from a human donor with aplastic anemia.

V is TRBV19 and J is TRBJ2-1; perhaps TRBD2 as D (6 bases). V lost 9 bases, J lost 8 bases, and 17 bases lay in between. The CDR3 runs to 13 residues. Germline-derived CDR1 and CDR2 are LNHDA and SQIVND (reference sequence). The CDR3 is CASSLAGRDEQFF. CDR3 sequence (DNA): TGTGCCAGCAGCTTGGCGGGGCGGGATGAGCAGTTCTTC.

Points on this clonotype: A read error may be the cause here, since a much bigger clone is one base away. The CDR3 end shows no conserved phenylalanine or tryptophan, and so a read error is likely. J is TRBJ2-7 and V is TRBV6-1; D is unresolved. CDR3 size: 15 residues. With 0 bases removed from V and 1 base from J, the gap between germline ends came to 10 bases. CDR1 MNHNS and CDR2 SASEGT come from the germline V gene. CDR3 sequence reads: CASSEAPGHSYEQYL. CDR3 coding DNA: TGTGCCAGCAGTGAAGCTCCGGGCCATTCCTACGAGCAGTACCTC.

The rearrangement links TRBV6-5 to TRBJ2-7; unclear D gene. The CDR3 is made up of 13 amino acids. V lost 1 base and J 3 bases, leaving 7 bases between the germline ends. CDR1 and CDR2 (germline): MNHEY, SVGAGI. DNA of the CDR3: TGTGCCAGCAGTTACTTCTCGGGCTACGAGCAGTACTTC. Its translation: CASSYFSGYEQYF.

This clonotype was seen repeatedly, ten times or more. The chain carries TRBV5-8 and TRBJ1-1; tentatively, D is TRBD1 (5 bases). Trimming removed 4 bases from V and 7 bases from J, with 14 bases in between. This CDR3 spans 13 amino acids. The germline CDR1 and CDR2 sequences are SGHTS and YDEGEE. In DNA form, the CDR3 reads TGTGCCAGCAGCCATATTAAGGACAATGAAGCTTTCTTT. It specifies CASSHIKDNEAFF. Using reference TRBV5-8 and TRBJ1-1 for the parts outside the CDR3, the full variable domain is EAGVTQSPTHLIKTRGQQATLRCSPISGHTSVYWYQQALGLGLQFLLWYDEGEERNRGNFPPRFSGRQFPNYSSELNVNALELEDSALYLCASSHIKDNEAFFGQGTRLTVV.

This clonotype was detected once. CDR3 in amino acids: CSACLQGPPYEQYV. In nucleotides, the CDR3 is TGCAGCGCTTGCTTACAGGGGCCTCCCTACGAGCAGTACGTC. The rearrangement links TRBV29-1 to TRBJ2-7; 7 bases line up with TRBD1. The J segment lost 2 bases and the V segment lost 7 bases, leaving 11 bases of the junction unmatched. CDR3 size: 14 residues. CDR1 and CDR2 (germline): SQVTM, ANQGSEA.